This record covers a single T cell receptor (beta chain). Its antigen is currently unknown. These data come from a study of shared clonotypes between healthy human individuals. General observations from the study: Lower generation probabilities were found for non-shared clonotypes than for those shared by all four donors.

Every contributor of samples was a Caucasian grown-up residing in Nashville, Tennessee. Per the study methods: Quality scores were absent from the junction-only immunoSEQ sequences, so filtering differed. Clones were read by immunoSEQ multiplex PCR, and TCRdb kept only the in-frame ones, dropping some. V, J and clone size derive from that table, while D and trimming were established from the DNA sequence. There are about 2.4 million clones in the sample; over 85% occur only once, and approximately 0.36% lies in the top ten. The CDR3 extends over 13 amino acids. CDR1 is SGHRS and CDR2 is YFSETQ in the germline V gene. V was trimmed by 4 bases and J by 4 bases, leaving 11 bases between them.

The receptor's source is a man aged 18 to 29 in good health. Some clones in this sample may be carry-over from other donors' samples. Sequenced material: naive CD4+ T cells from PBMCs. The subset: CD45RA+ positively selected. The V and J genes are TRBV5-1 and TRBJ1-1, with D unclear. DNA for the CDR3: TGCGCCAGCAGCGGCGGGTGGGGCACTGAAGCTTTCTTT. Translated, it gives CASSGGWGTEAFF.